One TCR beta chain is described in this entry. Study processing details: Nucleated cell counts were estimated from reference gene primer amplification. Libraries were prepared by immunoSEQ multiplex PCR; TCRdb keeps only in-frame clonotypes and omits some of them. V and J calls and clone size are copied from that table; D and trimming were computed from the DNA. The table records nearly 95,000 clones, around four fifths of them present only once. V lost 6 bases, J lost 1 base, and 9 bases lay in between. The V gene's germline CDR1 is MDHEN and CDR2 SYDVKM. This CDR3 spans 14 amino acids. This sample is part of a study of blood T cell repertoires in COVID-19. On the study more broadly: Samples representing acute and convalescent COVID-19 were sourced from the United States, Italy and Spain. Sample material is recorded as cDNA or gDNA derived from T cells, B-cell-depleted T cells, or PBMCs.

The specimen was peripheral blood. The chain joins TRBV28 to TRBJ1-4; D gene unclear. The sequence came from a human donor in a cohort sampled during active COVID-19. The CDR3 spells CASRRSGTNEKLFF. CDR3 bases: TGTGCCAGCAGACGATCCGGAACTAATGAAAAACTGTTTTTT.